The present TCR beta chain was sequenced within a study of early T cells in non-severe SARS-CoV-2 infection. Overall study: Chains were unpaired, as sequencing was done on bulk RNA from unsorted whole blood.

The study, taken as a whole, reports: Private and CD4 specificities were missed by VDJdb matching, skewed to anti-spike CD8.

This clonotype was seen ten or more times. The target antigen is unknown. This CDR3 is built from 15 residues. V was pared by 4 bases and J by 5 bases, with 17 bases between. Germline loops: CDR1 SGHTA, CDR2 FQGTGA. Individually, cDNA molecules had unique molecular identifiers attached to them. TCRdb itself ran the 5' RACE reads through MiXCR, one entry per CDR3 protein. Here the sample spans about 61,000 distinct CDR3 sequences, around 12% being singletons. The TCR was taken from an adult who was a healthcare worker with PCR-confirmed SARS-CoV-2 infection or an uninfected control (not recorded which). The donor label of this sample is uncertain. The gene calls are TRBV7-3 and TRBJ1-1; D not certain. Sequencing was performed on whole blood, taken at baseline. CDR3 residues: CASSSRNARLTEAFF. The CDR3 nucleotides are TGTGCCAGCAGCTCTCGCAACGCTCGACTTACTGAAGCTTTCTTT.